This entry lists 5 T cell receptor beta chains sequenced from one sample in a study of cytomegalovirus exposure and HLA in healthy donors. 60 Vbeta and 13 Jbeta primers were used in PCR. Sequenced by immunoSEQ multiplex PCR; TCRdb stores in-frame clones only, minus some. The sample totals about 140,000 clones. The sample was PBMCs. The receptors come from a man aged 35 to 55 in good health and CMV-seronegative.

The rearrangement links TRBV27 to TRBJ2-6; the D is unclear. CDR1 is MNHEY, CDR2 SMNVEV, per germline (reference sequence). V lost 6 bases and J 0 bases, leaving 6 bases between the germline ends. The CDR3 contains 14 residues. CDR3: CASRVASGANVLTF. As DNA, the CDR3 is TGTGCCAGCAGGGTAGCCTCTGGGGCCAACGTCCTGACTTTC.

V usage is TRBV19 and J usage is TRBJ2-4; D might be TRBD1 (5 bases). Trimming removed 5 bases at V and 0 bases at J, with 11 bases between. CDR1 is LNHDA, CDR2 SQIVND, per germline (reference sequence). The CDR3 is 15 amino acids. CDR3 sequence reads: CASSQGLLAKNIQYF. CDR3 in DNA: TGTGCCAGTAGTCAGGGTCTTCTAGCCAAAAACATTCAGTACTTC. Full variable domain (outside the CDR3, taken from reference TRBV19 and TRBJ2-4): DGGITQSPKYLFRKEGQNVTLSCEQNLNHDAMYWYRQDPGQGLRLIYYSQIVNDFQKGDIAEGYSVSREKKESFPLTVTSAQKNPTAFYLCASSQGLLAKNIQYFGAGTRLSVL.

The rearrangement uses TRBV2 and TRBJ1-2; D gene unclear. Germline CDR1 SNHLY, CDR2 FYNNEI. Trimming cost V 7 bases and J 3 bases, with 12 bases left between them. The CDR3 loop spans 13 amino acids. The CDR3 protein is CASMPGADYGYTF. In nucleotides, the CDR3 is TGTGCCAGCATGCCGGGAGCGGACTATGGCTACACCTTC.

The V gene is TRBV19, the J gene TRBJ1-3; D unclear. Germline CDR1 LNHDA, CDR2 SQIVND (reference sequence). This CDR3 has 15 residues. Trimming stripped 6 bases from V and 0 bases from J, with 12 bases between. The CDR3 region is CASRLDGGSGNTIYF. Written as DNA, the CDR3 is TGTGCCAGTAGACTAGACGGTGGCTCTGGAAACACCATATATTTT.

The chain uses TRBV4-2 and TRBJ1-3, with unresolved D. Germline CDR1 reads LGHNA; CDR2 reads YNFKEQ. CDR3 size: 15 residues. V lost 3 bases, J lost 3 bases, and 12 bases lay in between. The CDR3: CASSHRLGNGNTIYF. The CDR3 DNA sequence: TGTGCCAGCAGCCACCGCCTCGGGAATGGAAACACCATATATTTT.